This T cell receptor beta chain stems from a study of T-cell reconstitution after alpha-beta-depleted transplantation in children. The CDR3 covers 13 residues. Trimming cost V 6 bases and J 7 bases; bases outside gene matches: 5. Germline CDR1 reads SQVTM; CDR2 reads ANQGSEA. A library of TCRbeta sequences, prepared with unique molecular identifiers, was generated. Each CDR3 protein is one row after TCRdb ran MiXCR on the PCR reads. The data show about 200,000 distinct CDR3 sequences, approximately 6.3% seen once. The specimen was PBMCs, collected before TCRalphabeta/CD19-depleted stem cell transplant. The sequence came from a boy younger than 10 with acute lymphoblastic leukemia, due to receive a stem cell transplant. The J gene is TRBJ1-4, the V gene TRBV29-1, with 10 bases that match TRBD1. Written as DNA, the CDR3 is TGCAGCGTGACAGGGGGCAGGGGTGAAAAACTGTTTTTT. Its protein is CSVTGGRGEKLFF.